The T cell receptor beta chain under discussion was sequenced for a study of T cell repertoires in cytomegalovirus infection. MiXCR was run by TCRdb on the reads, yielding one entry per CDR3 protein. The sample holds some 800,000 distinct CDR3 sequences, almost 30% seen once. There are 16 residues in the CDR3. The V gene's germline CDR1 is MNHEY and CDR2 SVGEGT. Trimming removed 0 bases from V and 0 bases from J, with 6 bases in between. Ten or more counts support this clonotype. Its matching antigen is unknown. The chain recombines TRBV6-2 or TRBV6-3 with TRBJ1-6; D is undetermined. This TCR derives from a human donor in good health (CMV status not recorded). Some clones in this sample may be carry-over from other donors' samples. The input for sequencing was cultured CD8+ T cells from PBMCs, taken from culture after CMV antigen stimulation. CDR3: CASSYSGSSYNSPLHF. CDR3 in DNA: TGTGCCAGCAGTTACTCAGGGAGCTCCTATAATTCACCCCTCCACTTT.